The 26 T cell receptor beta chains listed next were all sequenced from one sample in a study of blood T cells in healthy people across ages (dated by TCRdb to 2015 to 2017). The library was obtained by 5' RACE. TCRdb shows the sequencer as Illumina HiSeq 2500. A second about 7 to 12 cycle PCR used a sample-barcoded 5' primer and a J-beta primer mix. TCRdb handled the public reads itself, with Q25 trimming in fastp and clone calling in MiXCR, and kept productive beta chains. Each CDR3 protein gets just one entry, which takes the most common genes and DNA from the rows behind it. The sample has about 1.8 million distinct CDR3 sequences on record, less than 50% of them singletons. Jointly, the top ten make up roughly 2% of the sample. Sample: blood. Receptor source: a woman in her 40s in good health.

The V and J genes are TRBV7-2 and TRBJ2-5, with TRBD2 as a possible D gene (5 bases). Judging by the DNA end, TRBJ2-1 fits better; the J call may be wrong. From germline, CDR1 is SGHTA and CDR2 FQGNSA. This CDR3 has 14 residues. CDR3 nucleotides: TGTGCCAGCAGCCTTAAGGCCACCGGGGAGACCCAGTTCTTC. It codes for CASSLKATGETQFF.

This chain uses TRBV6-2 or TRBV6-3 with TRBJ2-7, with D uncertain. Deletions cut 6 bases from V and 2 bases from J, with 14 bases between. The CDR3 is 14 residues long. CDR1 and CDR2 from the germline V gene are MNHEY and SVGEGT. The CDR3 reads CASRLDGATYEQYF. The CDR3 DNA reads as TGTGCCAGCAGGCTGGACGGAGCAACCTACGAGCAGTACTTC.

The V and J genes are TRBV7-2 and TRBJ2-1, with D maybe TRBD2 (6 bases). The CDR3 loop spans 14 amino acids. The V and J ends lost 11 bases and 4 bases respectively, with 18 bases between them. Germline CDR1 and CDR2: SGHTA and FQGNSA. CDR3 sequence (DNA): TGTGCCTTACGAGCTGGGACTGTTTACAATGAGCAGTTCTTC. Protein product: CALRAGTVYNEQFF.

The genes are TRBV7-9 and TRBJ2-5, with 8 bases that match TRBD2. V was pared by 10 bases and J by 6 bases, with 10 bases of the junction left unmatched. CDR3 length: 13 residues. The V gene's germline CDR1 is SEHNR and CDR2 FQNEAQ (reference sequence). CDR3 loop: CATHGGSGKTQYF. DNA of the CDR3: TGTGCCACCCACGGAGGTAGCGGGAAGACCCAGTACTTC.

V and J are TRBV4-2 and TRBJ2-1, with 8 bases identical to TRBD2. This CDR3 has 15 residues. V was clipped by 3 bases and J by 4 bases; unmatched bases: 5. Germline V gene data show CDR1 as LGHNA and CDR2 as YNFKEQ. The CDR3 nucleotides are TGTGCCAGCAGCCAGAACGTAGCGGGGTACAATGAGCAGTTCTTC. Protein product: CASSQNVAGYNEQFF.

V and J are TRBV6-5 and TRBJ1-5; 12 nucleotides align to TRBD1. Germline V gene data show CDR1 as MNHEY and CDR2 as SVGAGI. Losses at the gene ends were 6 bases for V and 3 bases for J; bases not matched to a gene: 6. This CDR3 has 16 residues. CDR3: CASSTGTGGINQPQHF. Here the CDR3 DNA reads TGTGCCAGCAGCACGGGGACAGGGGGCATCAATCAGCCCCAGCATTTT.

This clonotype has ten or more counts. This chain joins TRBV7-2 and TRBJ2-3; D unresolved. Germline V gene data show CDR1 as SGHTA and CDR2 as FQGNSA. The CDR3 runs to 13 residues. Deletions cut 4 bases from V and 6 bases from J, with 11 bases between. CDR3 residues: CASSSSWPDTQYF. The CDR3 DNA is TGTGCCAGCAGCTCGTCATGGCCCGATACGCAGTATTTT.

In its sample, this clonotype was seen a few times. The chain couples TRBV12-3 or TRBV12-4 to TRBJ2-4; D is undetermined. The CDR3 sequence is 15 residues long. V shed 1 base and J shed 0 bases, with 7 bases lying between them. DNA of the CDR3: TGTGCCAGCAGTTTAGGCGTTCTAGCCAAAAACATTCAGTACTTC. Protein sequence: CASSLGVLAKNIQYF.

The gene calls are TRBV6-6 and TRBJ2-7; possibly TRBD1 for D (6 bases). CDR3 length: 14 residues. Trimming removed 6 bases at V and 3 bases at J, with 15 bases between. The germline gives CDR1 MNHNY, CDR2 SVGAGI (reference sequence). Written as DNA, the CDR3 is TGTGCCAGCAGGCAAACAGGGTACGGCTACGAGCAGTACTTC. It yields the protein CASRQTGYGYEQYF.

The CDR3 region has the DNA TGTGCCAGCAGTGAATTAGGCGGGTCAGCAGATACGCAGTATTTT. Its protein is CASSELGGSADTQYF. The V and J genes are TRBV25-1 and TRBJ2-3, with D possibly matching TRBD2 (5 bases). Looked up from germline, CDR1 is MGHDK and CDR2 is SYGVNS. The length of the CDR3 is 15 residues. Between the trimmed V and J ends, which lost 1 base and 4 bases, there was a span of 12 bases.

This clonotype was detected a few times. The rearrangement uses TRBV24-1 and TRBJ2-1; 7 bases fit TRBD1. Per the germline V gene, CDR1 is KGHDR and CDR2 is SFDVKD. V shed 4 bases and J 8 bases; nucleotides not matched to a gene: 10. The CDR3 consists of 15 residues. The CDR3 bases are TGTGCCACCAGTGACCCCCGGGACAGTCTCGATGAGCAGTTCTTC. Protein product: CATSDPRDSLDEQFF.

This clonotype appeared many times. The rearrangement uses TRBV12-3 or TRBV12-4 and TRBJ2-5, with D perhaps matching TRBD1 (6 bases). This CDR3 is built from 14 residues. The V end was cut by 6 bases, the J end by 0 bases, with 11 bases between. The CDR3 nucleotides are TGTGCCAGCAGCTTCGGACAGTACCAAGAGACCCAGTACTTC. Residues: CASSFGQYQETQYF.

V and J are TRBV4-3 and TRBJ2-5, with a weak D call TRBD1 (6 bases). The DNA end lines up better with TRBJ2-7; the J call may be wrong. This CDR3 is built from 15 residues. Per germline, CDR1 LGHNA and CDR2 YSLEER. Written as DNA, the CDR3 is TGCGCCAGCAGCCAAGATCAGTCGAGGGGGTACGAGCAGTACTTC. It is translated as CASSQDQSRGYEQYF.

The chain has TRBV12-3 or TRBV12-4 and TRBJ1-5; the D gene is possibly TRBD1 (5 bases). Trimming shortened V by 6 bases and J by 3 bases, and 12 bases separated the two germline ends. The CDR3 has 14 amino acids. Written as DNA, the CDR3 is TGTGCCAGCAGCCAGGGAGTTGACAATCAGCCCCAGCATTTT. Protein product: CASSQGVDNQPQHF.

The rearrangement uses TRBV6-6 and TRBJ2-7; D is possibly TRBD1 (6 bases). Germline V lookup: CDR1 MNHNY, CDR2 SVGAGI (reference sequence). The CDR3 loop spans 13 amino acids. Trimming removed 6 bases at V and 6 bases at J, with 15 bases between. CDR3 sequence (DNA): TGTGCCAGCAGCCCTTCTGGGGGCAGCGAGCAGTACTTC. Its translation is CASSPSGGSEQYF.

As regards this clonotype: A much larger clone differs by one base, so this may be a read error. The chain links TRBV5-1 to TRBJ2-1, with D perhaps TRBD1 (6 bases). The germline V and J ends were trimmed by 1 base and 8 bases, with 10 bases remaining between them. Per the germline V gene, CDR1 is SGHRS and CDR2 is YFSETQ. This CDR3 has 13 amino acids. The CDR3 DNA is TGCGCCAGCAGCTTGCAGGGGTACGATGAGCAGTTCTTC. It translates to CASSLQGYDEQFF.

CDR3 DNA sequence: TGTGCCAGCAGCCTCCCCGGCACAGGGGATACGCAGTATTTT. This translates into CASSLPGTGDTQYF. V is TRBV7-2 and J is TRBJ2-3; D is perhaps TRBD1 (6 bases). This CDR3 comprises 14 residues. V dropped 5 bases and J dropped 6 bases, with 15 bases sitting between them. Germline assignment: CDR1 SGHTA and CDR2 FQGNSA.

The V gene is TRBV11-1, the J gene TRBJ2-7; 8 bases map to TRBD2. The CDR3 is made up of 15 amino acids. Germline loops: CDR1 SGHAT, CDR2 FQDESV (reference sequence). V lost 5 bases to trimming and J lost 2 bases; unmatched junction nucleotides: 8. The CDR3 sequence: CASSLERGITYEQYF. In DNA form, the CDR3 reads TGTGCCAGCAGCCTGGAGCGGGGGATCACCTACGAGCAGTACTTC.

This chain links TRBV6-2 or TRBV6-3 with TRBJ2-7; 8 bases align to TRBD1. The ends lost 0 bases at V and 5 bases at J; junction bases unmatched: 9. CDR3 size: 16 residues. CDR1 MNHEY and CDR2 SVGEGT come from the germline V gene. The CDR3 region is CASSYSGRGLRDEQYF. The CDR3 DNA sequence: TGTGCCAGCAGTTACTCAGGCAGGGGGCTTCGGGACGAGCAGTACTTC.

This clonotype was found once. J is TRBJ2-1 and V is TRBV7-9; 8 bases agree with TRBD2. The germline CDR1 and CDR2 sequences are SEHNR and FQNEAQ (reference sequence). CDR3 length equals 14 residues. The CDR3 coding sequence is TGTGTCACCGACCCGGGACTAGACAACAATGAGCAGTTCTTC. This translates into CVTDPGLDNNEQFF.

The chain couples TRBV27 to TRBJ1-5; D might be TRBD1 (5 bases). V shed 5 bases and J shed 0 bases, with 20 bases lying between them. The CDR3 sequence is 18 residues long. Germline loops: CDR1 MNHEY, CDR2 SMNVEV (reference sequence). CDR3 region: CASSPQPKGIYSNQPQHF. CDR3 nucleotides: TGTGCCAGCAGTCCCCAACCAAAGGGGATTTATAGCAATCAGCCCCAGCATTTT.

J is TRBJ2-1 and V is TRBV20-1, with D tentatively TRBD1 or TRBD2 (5 bases each). With 6 bases removed from V and 4 bases from J, the gap between germline ends came to 16 bases. The germline V gene has CDR1 DFQATT and CDR2 SNEGSKA (reference sequence). CDR3 length equals 14 residues. The CDR3 coding sequence is TGCAGTGCCAGCGGTATGGGGGAATACAATGAGCAGTTCTTC. Its protein is CSASGMGEYNEQFF.

CDR3 loop: CASNLGGQGAHEQYF. The CDR3 DNA sequence: TGTGCCAGCAATCTGGGAGGACAGGGGGCGCATGAGCAGTACTTC. V gene TRBV2 combines with J gene TRBJ2-7; TRBD1 agrees at 11 bases. The CDR3 consists of 15 residues. V shed 7 bases and J 7 bases; nucleotides not matched to a gene: 12. Germline V gives CDR1 SNHLY, CDR2 FYNNEI.

V gene TRBV7-3 combines with J gene TRBJ2-1; D possibly corresponds to TRBD1 (6 bases). Germline CDR1 and CDR2: SGHTA and FQGTGA. V was cut by 5 bases and J by 9 bases, with 14 bases left in between. This CDR3 has 13 amino acids. The CDR3 protein is CASSLSGQLEQFF. The CDR3 DNA reads as TGTGCCAGCAGCCTATCCGGACAGCTTGAGCAGTTCTTC.

This clonotype was detected only a few times. CDR3 nucleotide sequence: TGCAGTGCTAGAGTAGGGCACTCTGGGGCCAACGTCCTGACTTTC. Amino acid sequence: CSARVGHSGANVLTF. The rearrangement joins TRBV20-1 to TRBJ2-6; D unclear. The V end was cut by 1 base, the J end by 0 bases, with 7 bases between. CDR3 length: 15 amino acids. Germline assignment: CDR1 DFQATT and CDR2 SNEGSKA (reference sequence).

Notes on this clonotype: A clone one base away is much larger, so this may be a read error. The chain carries TRBV3-1 and TRBJ2-4; no firm D call. Matching the DNA end better, TRBJ2-5 makes the J call doubtful. This CDR3 is built from 14 residues. Germline-derived CDR1 and CDR2 are LGHDT and YNNKEL (reference sequence). The CDR3 is CASSQETLVETQYF. The DNA of the CDR3 is TGTGCCAGCAGCCAAGAAACTTTGGTAGAGACCCAGTACTTC.